Included here is one T cell receptor beta chain sequence, with context. Sequencing relied on a cDNA template that was reverse transcribed from extracted RNA. Using immunoSEQ multiplex PCR, the repertoire was profiled, and TCRdb retains in-frame clones only, with some absent. The table includes just over 3,500 clones, approximately 70% detected once. The sample's treatment: oral pan-JAK inhibitor, 5-10 mg twice daily. Obtained from alopecia areata patients were lesional scalp punch biopsies along with peripheral blood. This entry is derived from a study of CD8+ T cells in alopecia areata. On the study more broadly: The protocol delivered tofacitinib for 6 to 18 months, then withdrew it for 6 months.

The CDR3 consists of 13 residues. V was cut by 6 bases and J by 10 bases, with 17 bases left in between. From germline, CDR1 is SNHLY and CDR2 FYNNEI. V usage is TRBV2 and J usage is TRBJ2-3; D uncertain. The material sequenced was skin, taken at week 24, from a patient treated with tofacitinib. This clonotype was sampled from a human donor with alopecia areata. CDR3 nucleotides: TGTGCCAGCAGGACTGGAGCTGGGTCGGCGCAGTATTTT. Encoded protein: CASRTGAGSAQYF.